Given below is one T cell receptor beta chain in context. Its antigen is undetermined. The data stem from a study of lymphopenia after photon versus proton radiotherapy. Study conclusions and caveats: Photon-treated patients lost naive T cells and TCR diversity; proton-treated stayed stable.

The CDR3 totals 11 residues. With 2 bases removed from V and 4 bases from J, the gap between germline ends came to 5 bases. Germline V gives CDR1 GTSNPN, CDR2 SVGIG (reference sequence). TCRdb keeps only in-frame clones here, not all; method: immunoSEQ multiplex PCR. The sample includes 25,000 to 35,000 clones, roughly 87% of them seen just once. The source material was peripheral blood, sampled from a patient treated with proton-based radiotherapy. The chain carries TRBV30 and TRBJ1-2; D not resolved. The receptor was derived from a woman between 65 and 79 years old with pancreatic cancer. Some clones in this sample may be carry-over from other donors' samples. The CDR3 loop reads CAWSRAYGYTF. In nucleotides, the CDR3 is TGTGCCTGGAGTAGAGCCTATGGCTACACCTTC.